This T cell receptor (beta chain) was recorded in a study of Ad26.COV2.S vaccination and SARS-CoV-2 variants. Turning to the study itself: Enrolled in COV1001, the donor was in the Ad26.COV2.S trial arm, which received the vaccine. The vaccine Ad26.COV2.S was put into the muscle once, or twice with 56 days between.

Study observations and caveats: Recipients of vaccine and of placebo showed similar breadth of their non-spike TCR repertoires.

Using immunoSEQ multiplex PCR, the repertoire was profiled, and TCRdb retains in-frame clones only, with some absent. The data show some 410,000 clones, with approximately 90% seen just once and more than 1.5% held by the top ten. Treatment of the sample: 15 to 20 received Ad26.COV2.S at low or high dose, single or two shots; 5 received placebo; per-sample allocation not given. The investigators took samples on day 63 after the first vaccine or placebo injection. The administered vaccine (an Ad26 vector) expressed Wuhan-strain SARS-CoV-2 spike. The germline CDR1 and CDR2 sequences are LNHDA and SQIVND (reference sequence). This CDR3 spans 16 amino acids. V dropped 7 bases and J dropped 3 bases, with 18 bases sitting between them. Comment on this clone: Its antigen is as yet unknown.

V usage is TRBV19 and J usage is TRBJ2-2; the D gene could be TRBD1 or TRBD2 (5 bases each). The receptor's source is a person between 18 and 59 years old who received the Ad26.COV2.S COVID-19 vaccine or a placebo. Source: peripheral blood, taken in a trial of Ad26.COV2.S vaccine versus placebo. In DNA form, the CDR3 reads TGTGCCAGTACCCTCTGGTGGGGGACGGACACCGGGGAGCTGTTTTTT. Translated: CASTLWWGTDTGELFF.